The clone carrying this T cell receptor (beta chain) appeared a few times. Its antigen remains unidentified. The data belong to a study of T-cell reconstitution after alpha-beta-depleted transplantation in children. Study-wide points: Surviving recipient T cells and thymic progenitors underlay high day-60 TCRbeta diversity in some patients. Fresh T-cell production supplied most of the T-cell counts and diversity seen one year after transplant.

Trimming cost V 3 bases and J 8 bases, with 14 bases left between them. The CDR3 runs to 14 residues. Preparing the TCRbeta library involved the use of unique molecular identifiers. TCRdb independently ran MiXCR on the PCR reads; one entry per CDR3 protein. Among about 130,000 distinct CDR3 sequences listed, about 9.9% were seen once. The specimen comprised PBMCs, mostly from graft donor cells, sampled 180 days after TCRalphabeta/CD19-depleted stem cell transplant. V and J are TRBV12-3 or TRBV12-4 and TRBJ2-1; D not resolved. The sequence came from a girl under two years old who had a stem cell transplant for combined immunodeficiency, so the T cells may come from the graft donor. CDR3 in DNA: TGTGCCAGCAGTTTTCGGGTAGGGAAGGATGAGCAGTTCTTC. It is translated as CASSFRVGKDEQFF.